This TCR beta chain was documented in a study of CD8+ T cells in alopecia areata. Germline V gene data show CDR1 as MRHNA and CDR2 as SNTAGT. V was trimmed by 0 bases and J by 5 bases, leaving 17 bases between them. This CDR3 has 17 amino acids. Treatment specified: oral pan-JAK inhibitor, 5-10 mg twice daily. The authors extracted RNA and reverse transcribed it into cDNA as the sequencing template. Data came from immunoSEQ multiplex PCR; TCRdb stores just in-frame clones and leaves some out. The sample includes 120,000 or so clones, about 54% of them seen just once. The receptor comes from a human donor with alopecia areata. V usage is TRBV6-4 and J usage is TRBJ2-1; D may match TRBD1 or TRBD2 (6 bases each). This specimen consisted of CD8+ T cells sorted from blood, obtained at week 4, from a patient treated with tofacitinib. CDR3 bases: TGTGCCAGCAGTGACTCGATGGGGGCGGGACCCCACAATGAGCAGTTCTTC. Its protein product is CASSDSMGAGPHNEQFF.